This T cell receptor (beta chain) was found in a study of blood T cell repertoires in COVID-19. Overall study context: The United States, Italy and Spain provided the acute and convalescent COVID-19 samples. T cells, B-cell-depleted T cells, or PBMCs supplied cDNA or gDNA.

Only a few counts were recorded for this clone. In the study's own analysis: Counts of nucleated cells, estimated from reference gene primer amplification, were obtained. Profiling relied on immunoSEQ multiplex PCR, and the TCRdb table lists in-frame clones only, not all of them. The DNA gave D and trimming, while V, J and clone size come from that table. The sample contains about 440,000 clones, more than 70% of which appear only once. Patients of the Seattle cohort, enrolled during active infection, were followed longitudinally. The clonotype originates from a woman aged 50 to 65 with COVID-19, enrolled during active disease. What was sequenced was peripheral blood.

CDR3 sequence (DNA): TGTGCCAGCAGCGTAGCAGGGGAAGGAGAAGGCTACACCTTC. This sequence encodes CASSVAGEGEGYTF. The V call is TRBV9, the J call TRBJ1-2, with D possibly matching TRBD1 (6 bases). Between the trimmed V and J ends, which lost 0 bases and 8 bases, there was a span of 14 bases. CDR1 is SGDLS, CDR2 YYNGEE, per germline. The CDR3 consists of 14 residues.